This T cell receptor beta chain was found in a study of control samples from healthy donors and cancer patients. Produced via immunoSEQ multiplex PCR; TCRdb's table is partial and in-frame only. Seen here are some 120,000 clones, about 93% observed once, and the top ten hold 1.7%. CDR3 length: 15 amino acids. V shed 5 bases and J 8 bases; nucleotides not matched to a gene: 9. Germline V gene sequence: CDR1 SGHTA, CDR2 FQGNSA. The chain is built from TRBV7-2 and TRBJ1-6; 7 bases are a match to TRBD1. The sequenced sample was PBMCs. This receptor was identified in a middle-aged man with head and neck cancer. Here the CDR3 DNA reads TGTGCCAGCAGCCAACAGGGGACCCTTGATTCACCCCTCCACTTT. This translates into CASSQQGTLDSPLHF.